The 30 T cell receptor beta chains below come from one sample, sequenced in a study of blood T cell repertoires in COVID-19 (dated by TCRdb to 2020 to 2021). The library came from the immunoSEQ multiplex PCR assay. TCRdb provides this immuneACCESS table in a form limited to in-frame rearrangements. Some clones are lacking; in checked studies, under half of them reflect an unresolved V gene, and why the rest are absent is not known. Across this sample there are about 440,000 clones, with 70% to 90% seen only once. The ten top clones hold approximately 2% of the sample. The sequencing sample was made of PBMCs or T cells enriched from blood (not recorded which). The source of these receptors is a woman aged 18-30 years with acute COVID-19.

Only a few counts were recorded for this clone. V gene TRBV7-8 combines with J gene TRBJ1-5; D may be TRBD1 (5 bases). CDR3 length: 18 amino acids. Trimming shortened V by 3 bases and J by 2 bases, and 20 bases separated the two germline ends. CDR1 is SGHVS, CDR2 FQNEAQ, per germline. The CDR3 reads CASSFRIQDRSGNQPQHF. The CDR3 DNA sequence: TGTGCCAGCAGCTTTCGAATACAGGATCGATCTGGCAATCAGCCCCAGCATTTT.

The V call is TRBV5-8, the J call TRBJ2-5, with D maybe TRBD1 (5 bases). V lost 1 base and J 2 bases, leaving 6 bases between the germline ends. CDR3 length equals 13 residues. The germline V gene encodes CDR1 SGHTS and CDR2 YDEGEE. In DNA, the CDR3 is TGTGCCAGCAGCTTGCCAGGGCAAGAGACCCAGTACTTC. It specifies CASSLPGQETQYF.

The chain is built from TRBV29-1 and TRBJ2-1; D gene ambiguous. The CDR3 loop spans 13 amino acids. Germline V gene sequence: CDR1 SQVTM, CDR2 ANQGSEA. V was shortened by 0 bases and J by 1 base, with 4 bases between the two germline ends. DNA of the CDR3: TGCAGCGTTGAAGAGAGGTCCTACAATGAGCAGTTCTTC. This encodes CSVEERSYNEQFF.

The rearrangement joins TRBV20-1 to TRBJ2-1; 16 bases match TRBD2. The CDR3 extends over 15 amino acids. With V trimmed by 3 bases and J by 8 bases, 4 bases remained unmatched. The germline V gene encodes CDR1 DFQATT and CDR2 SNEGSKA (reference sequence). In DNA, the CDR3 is TGCAGTGCTAGTGGGACTAGCGGGAGGGATCATGAGCAGTTCTTC. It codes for CSASGTSGRDHEQFF.

The chain's CDR3 is CASSQLSGGTDTQYF. The CDR3, as DNA: TGTGCCAGCAGCCAACTTAGCGGGGGGACAGATACGCAGTATTTT. The V and J genes are TRBV3-1 (or the pseudogene TRBV3-2) and TRBJ2-3, with TRBD2 identical over 10 bases. V shed 2 bases, J shed 3 bases, and the junction held 2 bases outside the gene matches. CDR1 and CDR2 (germline): LGHDT, YNNKEL (reference sequence). The CDR3 sequence is 15 residues long.

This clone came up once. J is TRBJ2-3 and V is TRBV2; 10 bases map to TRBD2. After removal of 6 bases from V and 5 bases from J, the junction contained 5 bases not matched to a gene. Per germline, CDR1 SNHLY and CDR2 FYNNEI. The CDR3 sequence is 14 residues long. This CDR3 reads CASRAGGGLDTQYF. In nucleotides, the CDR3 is TGTGCCAGCAGAGCGGGAGGGGGTTTAGATACGCAGTATTTT.

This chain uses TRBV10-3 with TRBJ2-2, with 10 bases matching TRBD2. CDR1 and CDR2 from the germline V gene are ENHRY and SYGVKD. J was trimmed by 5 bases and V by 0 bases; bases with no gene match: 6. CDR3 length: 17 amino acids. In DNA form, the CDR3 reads TGTGCCATCAGTGAGTCGGGGCTAGCGGGAGTTACCGGGGAGCTGTTTTTT. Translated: CAISESGLAGVTGELFF.

The CDR3 loop reads CASSLGGGRARNEQFF. CDR3 bases: TGTGCCAGCAGCTTAGGGGGAGGGAGGGCCAGGAATGAGCAGTTCTTC. The chain couples TRBV11-3 to TRBJ2-1; 7 nucleotides align to TRBD2. Germline CDR1 SGHNT, CDR2 YENEEA. J gave up 7 bases and V 1 base, and 10 bases lay outside the gene matches. The length of the CDR3 is 16 residues.

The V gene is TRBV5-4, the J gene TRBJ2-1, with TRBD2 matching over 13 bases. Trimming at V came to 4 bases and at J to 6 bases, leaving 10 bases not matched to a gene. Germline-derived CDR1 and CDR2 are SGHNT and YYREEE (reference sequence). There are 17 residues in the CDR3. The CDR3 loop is CASSPVLLAGGGNEQFF. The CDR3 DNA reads TGTGCCAGCAGCCCGGTGTTACTAGCGGGGGGGGGCAATGAGCAGTTCTTC.

The CDR3: CASSLNIDQPQHF. The CDR3 DNA sequence: TGTGCCAGCAGCTTAAATATAGATCAGCCCCAGCATTTT. The rearrangement joins TRBV7-2 to TRBJ1-5; D not resolved. The germline CDR1 and CDR2 sequences are SGHTA and FQGNSA. CDR3 length: 13 amino acids. Between the trimmed V and J ends, which lost 2 bases and 5 bases, there was a span of 7 bases.

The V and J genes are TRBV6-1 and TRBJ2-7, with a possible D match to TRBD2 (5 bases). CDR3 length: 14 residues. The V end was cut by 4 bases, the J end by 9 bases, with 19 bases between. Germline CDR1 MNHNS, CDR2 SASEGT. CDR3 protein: CASSGAGGLQVQYF. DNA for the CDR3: TGTGCCAGCAGTGGAGCTGGAGGCCTTCAGGTGCAGTACTTC.

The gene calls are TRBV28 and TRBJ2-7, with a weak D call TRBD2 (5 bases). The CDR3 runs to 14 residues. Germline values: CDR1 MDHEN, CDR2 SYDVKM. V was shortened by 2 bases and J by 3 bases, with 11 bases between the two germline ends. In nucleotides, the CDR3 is TGTGCCAGCAGTTTAAGACTATACCTCTACGAGCAGTACTTC. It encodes CASSLRLYLYEQYF.

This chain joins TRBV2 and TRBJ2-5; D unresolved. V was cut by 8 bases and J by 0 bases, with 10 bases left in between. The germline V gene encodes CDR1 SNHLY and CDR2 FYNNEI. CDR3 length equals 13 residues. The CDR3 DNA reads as TGTGCCAGCCTTACGTCGGACCAAGAGACCCAGTACTTC. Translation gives CASLTSDQETQYF.

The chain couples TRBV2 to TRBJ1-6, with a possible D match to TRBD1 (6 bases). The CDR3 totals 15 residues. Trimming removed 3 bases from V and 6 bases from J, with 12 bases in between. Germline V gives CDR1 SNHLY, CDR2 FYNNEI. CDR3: CASSEAGATNSPLHF. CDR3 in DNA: TGTGCCAGCAGTGAGGCAGGGGCGACTAATTCACCCCTCCACTTT. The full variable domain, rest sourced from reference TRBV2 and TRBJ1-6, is EPEVTQTPSHQVTQMGQEVILRCVPISNHLYFYWYRQILGQKVEFLVSFYNNEISEKSEIFDDQFSVERPDGSNFTLKIRSTKLEDSAMYFCASSEAGATNSPLHFGNGTRLTVT.

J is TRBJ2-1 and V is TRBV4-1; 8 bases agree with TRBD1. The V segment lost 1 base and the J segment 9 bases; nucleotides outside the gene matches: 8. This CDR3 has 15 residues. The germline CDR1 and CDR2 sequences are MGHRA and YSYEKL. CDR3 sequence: CASSQVDRGRGEQFF. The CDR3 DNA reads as TGCGCCAGCAGCCAAGTCGACAGGGGAAGGGGTGAGCAGTTCTTC.

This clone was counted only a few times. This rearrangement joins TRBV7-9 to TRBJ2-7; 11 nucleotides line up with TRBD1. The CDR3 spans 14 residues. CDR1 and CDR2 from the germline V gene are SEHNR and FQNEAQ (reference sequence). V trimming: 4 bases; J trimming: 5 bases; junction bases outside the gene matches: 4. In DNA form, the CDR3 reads TGTGCCAGCAGCTGGGACAGGGGGTTCGACGAGCAGTACTTC. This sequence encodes CASSWDRGFDEQYF.

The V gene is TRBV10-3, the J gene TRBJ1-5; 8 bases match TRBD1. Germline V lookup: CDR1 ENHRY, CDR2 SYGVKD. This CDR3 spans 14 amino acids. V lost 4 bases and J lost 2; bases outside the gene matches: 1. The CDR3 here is CAISGGQGNQPQHF. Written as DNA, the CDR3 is TGTGCCATCAGTGGGGGACAGGGCAATCAGCCCCAGCATTTT.

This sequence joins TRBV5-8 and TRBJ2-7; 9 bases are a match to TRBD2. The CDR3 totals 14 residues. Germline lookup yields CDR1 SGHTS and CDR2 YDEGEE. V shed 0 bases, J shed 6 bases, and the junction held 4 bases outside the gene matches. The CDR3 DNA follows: TGTGCCAGCAGCTTGGATCGAGCGGGAGGCGAGCAGTACTTC. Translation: CASSLDRAGGEQYF.

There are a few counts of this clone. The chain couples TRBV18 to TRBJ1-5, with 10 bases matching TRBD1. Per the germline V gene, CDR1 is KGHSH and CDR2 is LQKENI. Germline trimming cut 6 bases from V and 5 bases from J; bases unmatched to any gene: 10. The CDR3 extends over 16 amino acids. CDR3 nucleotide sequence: TGTGCCAGCTCCCCAAGAAGCGGGACAGGGGATCAGCCCCAGCATTTT. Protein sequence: CASSPRSGTGDQPQHF.

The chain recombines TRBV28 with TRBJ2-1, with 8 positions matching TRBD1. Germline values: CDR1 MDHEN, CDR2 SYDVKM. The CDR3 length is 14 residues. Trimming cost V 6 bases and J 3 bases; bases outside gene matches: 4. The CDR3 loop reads CASRTTGGYNEQFF. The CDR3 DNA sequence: TGTGCCAGCAGAACTACAGGGGGCTACAATGAGCAGTTCTTC.

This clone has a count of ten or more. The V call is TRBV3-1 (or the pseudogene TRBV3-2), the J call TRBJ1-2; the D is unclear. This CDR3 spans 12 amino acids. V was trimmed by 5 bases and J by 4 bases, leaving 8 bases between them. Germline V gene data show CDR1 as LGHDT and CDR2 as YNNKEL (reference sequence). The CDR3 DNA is TGTGCCAGCAGCGACGGGGTCTATGGCTACACCTTC. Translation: CASSDGVYGYTF.

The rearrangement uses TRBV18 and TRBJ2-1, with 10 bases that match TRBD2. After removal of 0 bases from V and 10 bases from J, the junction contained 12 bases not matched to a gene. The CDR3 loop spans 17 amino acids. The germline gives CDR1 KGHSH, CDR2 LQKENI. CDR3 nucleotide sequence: TGTGCCAGCTCACCACCGGCTAGCGGGAGCAGGAACGTAGAGCAGTTCTTC. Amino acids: CASSPPASGSRNVEQFF.

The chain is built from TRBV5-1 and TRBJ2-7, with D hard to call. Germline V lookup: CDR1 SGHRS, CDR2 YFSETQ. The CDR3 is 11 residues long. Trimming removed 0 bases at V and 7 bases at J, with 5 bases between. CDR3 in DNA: TGCGCCAGCAGCTTGGGTCTTGAGCAGTACTTC. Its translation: CASSLGLEQYF.

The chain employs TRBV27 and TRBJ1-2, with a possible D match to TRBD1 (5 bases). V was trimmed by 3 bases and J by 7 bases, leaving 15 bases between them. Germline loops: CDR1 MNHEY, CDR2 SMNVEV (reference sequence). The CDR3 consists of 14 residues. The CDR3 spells CASSLEGPGGGYTF. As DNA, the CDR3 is TGTGCCAGCAGTTTGGAGGGACCTGGGGGTGGCTACACCTTC.

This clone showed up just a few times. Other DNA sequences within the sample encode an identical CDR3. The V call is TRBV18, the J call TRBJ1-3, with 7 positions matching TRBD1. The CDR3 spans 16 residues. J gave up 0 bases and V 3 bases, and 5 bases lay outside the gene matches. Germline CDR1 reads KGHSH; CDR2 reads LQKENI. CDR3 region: CASSPPGQSSGNTIYF. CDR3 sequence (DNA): TGTGCCAGCTCACCCCCGGGACAGAGCTCTGGAAACACCATATATTTT.

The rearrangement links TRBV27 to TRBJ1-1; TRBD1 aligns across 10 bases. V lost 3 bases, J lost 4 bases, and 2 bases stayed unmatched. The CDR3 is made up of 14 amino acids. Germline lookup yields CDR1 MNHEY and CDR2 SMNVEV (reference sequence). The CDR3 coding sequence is TGTGCCAGCAGTTTTAGGACAGGGGGCACTGAAGCTTTCTTT. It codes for CASSFRTGGTEAFF.

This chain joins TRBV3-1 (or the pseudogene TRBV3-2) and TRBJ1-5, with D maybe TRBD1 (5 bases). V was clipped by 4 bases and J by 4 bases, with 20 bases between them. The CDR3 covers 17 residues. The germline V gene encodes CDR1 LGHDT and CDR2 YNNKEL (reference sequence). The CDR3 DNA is TGTGCCAGCAGCCCCGGGGCCAGGTTTGGAGGGAATCAGCCCCAGCATTTT. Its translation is CASSPGARFGGNQPQHF.

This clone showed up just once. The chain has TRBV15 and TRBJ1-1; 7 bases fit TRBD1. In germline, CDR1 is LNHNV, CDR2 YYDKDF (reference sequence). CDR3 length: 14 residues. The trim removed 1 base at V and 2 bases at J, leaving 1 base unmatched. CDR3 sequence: CATSRGQGNTEAFF. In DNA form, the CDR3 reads TGTGCCACCAGCAGAGGACAGGGAAACACTGAAGCTTTCTTT.

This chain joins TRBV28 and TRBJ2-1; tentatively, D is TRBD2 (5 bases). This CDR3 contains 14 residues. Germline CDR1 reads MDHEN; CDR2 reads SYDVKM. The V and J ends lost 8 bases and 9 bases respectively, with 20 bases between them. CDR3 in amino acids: CASEGGARAGEQFF. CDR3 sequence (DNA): TGTGCCAGCGAGGGCGGAGCTCGGGCGGGTGAGCAGTTCTTC.

The CDR3, as DNA: TGCAGCTCAGGACTCCAAGAGACCCAGTACTTC. This gives the protein CSSGLQETQYF. The chain uses TRBV29-1 and TRBJ2-5; weak D call: TRBD2 (5 bases). CDR1 SQVTM and CDR2 ANQGSEA come from the germline V gene. V gave up 8 bases and J gave up 1 base, with 8 bases separating them. CDR3 size: 11 residues.